This TCR beta chain was recovered during a study of blood T cell repertoires in COVID-19. Overall study context: Sample material is recorded as cDNA or gDNA derived from T cells, B-cell-depleted T cells, or PBMCs.

Study processing details: Counts of nucleated cells, estimated from reference gene primer amplification, were obtained. Profiling relied on immunoSEQ multiplex PCR, and the TCRdb table lists in-frame clones only, not all of them. Clone size and V and J calls were adopted from that table, with D and trimming inferred from the DNA. Of about 230,000 clones in the sample, roughly 86% were seen once. CDR1 and CDR2 (germline): SNHLY, FYNNEI. V lost 6 bases and J 10 bases, leaving 13 bases between the germline ends. The CDR3 sequence is 13 residues long. All enrollees were roughly 18 to 89 years old and from about 25 US areas.

The sample comprised PBMCs or T cells enriched from blood (not recorded which). The rearrangement joins TRBV2 to TRBJ1-6; TRBD1 might be the D (6 bases). The clonotype originates from a woman in her twenties or thirties with acute COVID-19. CDR3 sequence reads: CASRGGVGSPLHF. The CDR3 DNA reads TGTGCCAGCAGAGGGGGGGTGGGGTCACCCCTCCACTTT.